This TCR beta chain emerged from a study of T cell clusters in autoimmune cytopenias. Study details: A median age of about 60 years and mean of approximately 55 years characterized healthy donor controls.

General study findings and limits: Active autoimmune hepatitis patients had around 2.9-fold fewer exclusive TRB clusters than healthy donors.

Each sample's input was 200 to 300 ng genomic DNA, some 34,000 genome equivalents. This CDR3 contains 13 residues. CDR1 MNHEY and CDR2 SVGEGT come from the germline V gene. On this clonotype itself: Its antigen is unidentified.

One tube held mixed TRB-A and TRB-B primer pools for touch-down PCR. TCRdb re-called the multiplex PCR reads and catalogs CDR3 proteins one per entry, DNA excluded. Its clone listing holds roughly 7,400 distinct CDR3 sequences. The same data also contributed to another study, on T cell repertoires in aging, cancer and after chemotherapy.

Sequencing input: peripheral blood. This TCR derives from a human donor in good health. The genes are TRBV6-2 or TRBV6-3 and TRBJ2-1. Here the CDR3 reads CASNRGSYNEQFF.